The present T cell receptor (beta chain) was sequenced within a study of blood T cell repertoires in COVID-19 (dated by TCRdb to the early 2020s). For the wider study: Collaborator samples came from the United States, Italy and Spain and covered acute and convalescent phases of COVID-19. Samples came from the ongoing ImmuneRACE study (first 160 participants) plus 1,254 subjects from 6 global collaborators. A de-identified subject ID, COVID-19 status, age in years and sex were almost always included in the sample metadata. Where available, HLA class I and class II types were obtained from metadata supplied by the sample provider rather than from assay-based typing. The dataset comprised deeply sampled blood TCRbeta repertoires from subjects exposed to, actively infected with, or recovered from COVID-19. The material from the prospective study consisted of cDNA or gDNA derived from T cells, B-cell-depleted T cells, or PBMCs. The repertoires were released in a freely available public database intended as a resource for research on the immune response to SARS-CoV-2. General conclusions and limits of the study: The amount of clinical and demographic metadata varied by source and participant and was provided uncurated.

Via the germline V gene, CDR1 is SGHDT and CDR2 YYEEEE. Including cysteine and phenylalanine, the CDR3 has 16 amino acids. Only CDR3 DNA is held: 48 bases, read in frame from base 1. Unmatched junction bases come to 6, with V trimmed by 4 bases and J by 2 bases. One collaborating source in Seattle enrolled patients during active infection and followed them longitudinally through the course of disease. The collaborating institutions used their own protocols to collect whole blood in K2EDTA tubes. For TCRbeta analysis, collaborator samples were shipped as frozen whole blood, as isolated PBMCs, or as DNA extracted from either sample type. TCRbeta CDR3 regions were amplified from genomic DNA using the immunoSEQ Assay, a bias-controlled multiplex PCR. Per the original workflow: Within the assay, amplification of reference gene primers was used to estimate how many nucleated cells each sample contained. To quantify the absolute abundance of each unique TCRbeta CDR3 rearrangement, sequence reads were collapsed and filtered. For each sample, productive Simpson clonality was calculated as the square root of Simpson's diversity index across productive rearrangements. In TCRdb, the immuneACCESS table is reduced to in-frame sequences with V and J assigned. These tables do not hold every clone; where another copy was compared, an unresolved V gene accounts for under half, and the others remain unexplained. V, J and clone size are taken as reported in that table, and D and trimming were inferred from the DNA itself. This sample is represented by 300,000 to 400,000 clones; roughly 88% of them were singletons. The ten top clones hold approximately 2.9% of the sample.

As concerns this clone: Its antigen remains undetermined. Base qualities are not at hand, and no much larger clone is one base apart.

Input material: peripheral blood. The receptor was derived from a woman aged 30 to 39 with COVID-19, enrolled during active disease. The V and J segments used are TRBV5-6 and TRBJ1-2; 12 of the junction bases match TRBD1. Here the CDR3 is given as CASSMGQGAVNYGYTF. At the DNA level, the sequence is TGTGCCAGCAGCATGGGACAGGGGGCGGTAAACTATGGCTACACCTTC.